One sample yielded the 17 T cell receptor beta chains listed below, sequenced in a study of cytomegalovirus exposure and HLA in healthy donors. Amplification used 60 Vbeta primers and 13 Jbeta primers. Using immunoSEQ multiplex PCR, the repertoire was profiled, and TCRdb retains in-frame clones only, with some absent. The sample table sets out around 37,000 clones. The specimen sequenced was PBMCs. These receptors originate from a human donor in good health.

The DNA of the CDR3 is TGTGCCAGCGGATTACCTGGGACAGAGTCGAACACTGAAGCTTTCTTT. Translating it yields CASGLPGTESNTEAFF. This chain joins TRBV28 and TRBJ1-1, with 7 bases fitting TRBD1. This CDR3 is built from 16 residues. Germline CDR1 is MDHEN and CDR2 is SYDVKM. The V and J ends lost 8 bases and 1 base, in that order; junction bases with no gene match: 13.

Concerning this clone: At one end the junction does not follow the germline gene, possibly because of a read error. This chain uses TRBV5-1 with TRBJ1-1; D is ambiguous. This CDR3 is built from 14 residues. Germline V lookup: CDR1 SGHRS, CDR2 YFSETQ. The CDR3 DNA reads TGCGCCAGCAGCCCGACTGGAACAAACACTGAAGATTTCTTT. Its protein product is CASSPTGTNTEDFF.

The rearrangement links TRBV6-5 to TRBJ2-7, with D unresolved. The germline CDR1 and CDR2 sequences are MNHEY and SVGAGI. Trimming took 4 bases from V and 6 from J, leaving 13 bases between them. The CDR3 spans 13 residues. CDR3 in amino acids: CASSSPSGIEQYF. In DNA, the CDR3 is TGTGCCAGCAGTTCACCTAGTGGTATCGAGCAGTACTTC.

The rearrangement joins TRBV7-2 to TRBJ1-4; D gene unclear. The CDR3 has 15 amino acids. V was cut by 3 bases and J by 0 bases, with 8 bases left in between. CDR1 and CDR2 from the germline V gene are SGHTA and FQGNSA. The CDR3 loop is CASSLTIATNEKLFF. DNA for the CDR3: TGTGCCAGCAGCTTGACTATTGCAACTAATGAAAAACTGTTTTTT.

The CDR3 spells CVRSLEGQAAYEQYF. The CDR3 DNA sequence: TGTGTCAGAAGCTTAGAGGGACAAGCCGCCTACGAGCAGTACTTC. The chain carries TRBV7-5 and TRBJ2-7; the table calls TRBD1, which could not be checked here. TRBV7-5 is a pseudogene segment. The CDR3 extends over 15 amino acids.

The chain is built from TRBV28 and TRBJ2-7; 9 bases are shared with TRBD1. Germline lookup yields CDR1 MDHEN and CDR2 SYDVKM. V lost 4 bases to trimming and J lost 1 base; unmatched junction nucleotides: 2. The CDR3 sequence is 14 residues long. The CDR3 DNA sequence: TGTGCCAGCAGTTGGGGACAGGGTTCCTACGAGCAGTACTTC. Amino acids: CASSWGQGSYEQYF.

This sequence joins TRBV9 and TRBJ2-1; 7 nucleotides agree with TRBD1. The CDR3 totals 16 residues. Per the germline V gene, CDR1 is SGDLS and CDR2 is YYNGEE. Losses at the gene ends were 4 bases for V and 7 bases for J; bases not matched to a gene: 14. The DNA of the CDR3 is TGTGCCAGCAGCCGGGGTGTGACAGGGTCGCGAAATGAGCAGTTCTTC. The encoded protein is CASSRGVTGSRNEQFF.

The CDR3 region is CASSLRWGRSSETQYF. The CDR3 coding sequence is TGTGCCAGCAGCTTACGGTGGGGGCGTTCGAGTGAGACCCAGTACTTC. V usage is TRBV7-2 and J usage is TRBJ2-5, with D possibly being TRBD1 (6 bases). Trimming left V 2 bases short and J 5 bases short, with 18 bases between. The V gene's germline CDR1 is SGHTA and CDR2 FQGNSA. CDR3 length equals 16 residues.

The genes are TRBV16 and TRBJ1-1; no clear D. Germline CDR1 is KGHSY and CDR2 is FQNENV. V was pared by 4 bases and J by 3 bases, with 9 bases between. The CDR3 sequence is 13 residues long. Here the CDR3 DNA reads TGTGCCAGCAGCCGGAGGGCCGACACTGAAGCTTTCTTT. Protein sequence: CASSRRADTEAFF.

This chain connects TRBV4-1 to TRBJ2-1, with D perhaps matching TRBD1 (5 bases). Trimming pared 0 bases from V and 8 bases from J, leaving 17 bases between. The germline gives CDR1 MGHRA, CDR2 YSYEKL. The CDR3 sequence is 16 residues long. CDR3 sequence: CASSQESQGFSYEQFF. CDR3 coding DNA: TGCGCCAGCAGCCAAGAATCGCAGGGATTCAGCTATGAGCAGTTCTTC.

As for this clone: This sample includes further DNA sequences coding for the same CDR3. The CDR3 DNA follows: TGTGCCAGCAGTCCGGGACTTAACACCGGGGAGCTGTTTTTT. As protein: CASSPGLNTGELFF. This chain links TRBV28 with TRBJ2-2, with D maybe TRBD2 (6 bases). The ends were cut back, 5 bases at V and 2 bases at J, with 9 bases in the middle. The CDR3 extends over 14 amino acids. Germline lookup yields CDR1 MDHEN and CDR2 SYDVKM.

The rearrangement links TRBV7-8 to TRBJ1-2, with unresolved D. Trimming pared 4 bases from V and 8 bases from J, leaving 14 bases between. The CDR3 sequence is 13 residues long. The germline gives CDR1 SGHVS, CDR2 FQNEAQ. CDR3 loop: CASSSPFTGGYTF. In DNA, the CDR3 is TGTGCCAGCAGCTCACCCTTTACGGGGGGCTACACCTTC.

The rearrangement joins TRBV2 to TRBJ1-1; 8 bases fit TRBD1. Germline trimming cut 9 bases from V and 5 bases from J; bases unmatched to any gene: 8. This CDR3 is 13 amino acids long. CDR1 is SNHLY, CDR2 FYNNEI, per germline. The CDR3 region has the DNA TGTGCCAGTGTCGACAGGGGTAAGACTGAAGCTTTCTTT. Translated: CASVDRGKTEAFF.

The chain joins TRBV10-3 to TRBJ1-6; D gene uncertain. The CDR3 has 13 amino acids. Looked up from germline, CDR1 is ENHRY and CDR2 is SYGVKD. Trimming removed 8 bases from V and 10 bases from J, with 15 bases in between. The CDR3 loop is CAIGLGGKSPLHF. The CDR3 nucleotides are TGTGCCATCGGGTTGGGAGGCAAATCACCCCTCCACTTT.

The rearrangement uses TRBV11-2 and TRBJ1-6; possible D gene TRBD1, 6 bases. V was clipped by 3 bases and J by 7 bases, with 13 bases between them. The CDR3 is 15 amino acids. Per the germline V gene, CDR1 is SGHAT and CDR2 is FQNNGV. CDR3 loop: CASSLGGLNNSPLHF. CDR3 bases: TGTGCCAGCAGCTTGGGGGGGCTCAACAATTCACCCCTCCACTTT.

The V gene is TRBV5-6, the J gene TRBJ1-1; D possibly corresponds to TRBD1 (5 bases). Deletions cut 2 bases from V and 4 bases from J, with 12 bases between. There are 14 residues in the CDR3. CDR1 and CDR2 from the germline V gene are SGHDT and YYEEEE. CDR3 protein: CASSLTGRVTEAFF. The CDR3 nucleotides are TGTGCCAGCAGCTTAACCGGCAGGGTCACTGAAGCTTTCTTT.

Comments on this clone: Other DNA variants within this sample encode the same CDR3. The V and J genes are TRBV18 and TRBJ1-3; the D gene is possibly TRBD1 (6 bases). This CDR3 spans 15 amino acids. Germline values: CDR1 KGHSH, CDR2 LQKENI. V was shortened by 4 bases and J by 1 base, with 11 bases between the two germline ends. The CDR3 loop is CASSLQGPSGNTIYF. CDR3 in DNA: TGTGCCAGCTCACTACAGGGCCCTTCTGGAAACACCATATATTTT.